This TCR beta chain was profiled in a study of identical twins. Trimming took 4 bases from V and 1 from J; bases not matched to a gene: 10. CDR3 length: 16 amino acids. Germline CDR1 is SGHNT and CDR2 is YYREEE (reference sequence). MiXCR, run by TCRdb on the 5' RACE reads, gives a single entry per CDR3 protein. The sample has around 650,000 distinct CDR3 sequences; 7.1% are singletons. This clonotype was seen a handful of times. This same sample was also taken into another study, of yellow fever vaccine responses in identical twins.

V usage is TRBV5-4 and J usage is TRBJ1-2, with 7 bases aligning to TRBD1. The TCR was taken from a woman younger than 35 in good health. The sequenced sample was PBMCs. This CDR3 is CASSPGAGGDNYGYTF. The CDR3 DNA follows: TGTGCCAGCAGCCCGGGGGCAGGGGGGGATAACTATGGCTACACCTTC. Complete variable domain (other parts from reference TRBV5-4 and TRBJ1-2): ETGVTQSPTHLIKTRGQQVTLRCSSQSGHNTVSWYQQALGQGPQFIFQYYREEENGRGNFPPRFSGLQFPNYSSELNVNALELDDSALYLCASSPGAGGDNYGYTFGSGTRLTVV.